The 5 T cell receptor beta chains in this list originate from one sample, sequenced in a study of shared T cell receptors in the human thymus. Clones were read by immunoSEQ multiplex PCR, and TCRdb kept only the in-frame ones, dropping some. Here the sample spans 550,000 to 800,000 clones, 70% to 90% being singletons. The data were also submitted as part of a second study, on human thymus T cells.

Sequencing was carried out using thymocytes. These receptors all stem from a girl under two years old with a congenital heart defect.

CDR3 in DNA: TGTGCCAGCAGTTTATGGCTAGGACGCGGCAAACCCGGGGTCGGGGAGCTGTTTTTT. It translates to CASSLWLGRGKPGVGELFF. The J gene is TRBJ2-2, the V gene TRBV27, with D perhaps matching TRBD2 (5 bases). The germline gives CDR1 MNHEY, CDR2 SMNVEV (reference sequence). V shed 1 base and J shed 7 bases, with 25 bases lying between them. CDR3 size: 19 residues.

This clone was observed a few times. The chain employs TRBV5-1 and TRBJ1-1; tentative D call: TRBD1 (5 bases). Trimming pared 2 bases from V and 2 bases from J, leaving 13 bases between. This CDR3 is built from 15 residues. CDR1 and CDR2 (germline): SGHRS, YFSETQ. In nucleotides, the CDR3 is TGCGCCAGCAGCTTCCAGGACAAGGATAACACTGAAGCTTTCTTT. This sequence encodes CASSFQDKDNTEAFF.

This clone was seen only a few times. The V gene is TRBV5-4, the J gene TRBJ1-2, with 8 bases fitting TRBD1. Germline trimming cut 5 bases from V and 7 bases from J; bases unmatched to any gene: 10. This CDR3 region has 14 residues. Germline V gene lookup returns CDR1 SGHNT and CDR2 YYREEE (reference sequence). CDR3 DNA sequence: TGTGCCAGCAGTACGAAGACAGGGGTTGGTGGCTACACCTTC. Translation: CASSTKTGVGGYTF.

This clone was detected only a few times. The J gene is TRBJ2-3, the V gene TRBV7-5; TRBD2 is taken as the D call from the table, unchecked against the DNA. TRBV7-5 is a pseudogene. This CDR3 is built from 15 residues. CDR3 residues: CARSFRRGWVNTQYF. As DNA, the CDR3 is TGTGCCAGAAGCTTCAGGAGGGGATGGGTTAATACGCAGTATTTT.

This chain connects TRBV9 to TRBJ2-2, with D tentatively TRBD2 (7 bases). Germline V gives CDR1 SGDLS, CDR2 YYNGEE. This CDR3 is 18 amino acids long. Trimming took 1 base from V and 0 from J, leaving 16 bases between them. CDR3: CASSVRGEGGANTGELFF. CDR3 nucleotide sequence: TGTGCCAGCAGCGTACGGGGGGAAGGGGGGGCGAACACCGGGGAGCTGTTTTTT.